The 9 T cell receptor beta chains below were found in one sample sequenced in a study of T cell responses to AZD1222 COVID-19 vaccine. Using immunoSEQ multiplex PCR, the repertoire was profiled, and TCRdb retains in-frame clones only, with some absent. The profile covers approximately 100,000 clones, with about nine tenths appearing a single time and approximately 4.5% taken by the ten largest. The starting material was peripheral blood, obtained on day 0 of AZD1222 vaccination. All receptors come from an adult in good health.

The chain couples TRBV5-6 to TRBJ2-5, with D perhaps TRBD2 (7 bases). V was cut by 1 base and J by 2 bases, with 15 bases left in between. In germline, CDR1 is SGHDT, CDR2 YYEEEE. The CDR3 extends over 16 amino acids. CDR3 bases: TGTGCCAGCAGCTTGAGGTCGGGGGGCGGGCAAGAGACCCAGTACTTC. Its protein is CASSLRSGGGQETQYF.

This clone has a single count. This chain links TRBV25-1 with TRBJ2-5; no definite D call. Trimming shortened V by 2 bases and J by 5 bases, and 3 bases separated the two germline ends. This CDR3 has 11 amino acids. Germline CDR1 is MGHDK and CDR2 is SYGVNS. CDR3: CASSEGETQYF. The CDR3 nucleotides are TGTGCCAGCAGTGAAGGGGAGACCCAGTACTTC.

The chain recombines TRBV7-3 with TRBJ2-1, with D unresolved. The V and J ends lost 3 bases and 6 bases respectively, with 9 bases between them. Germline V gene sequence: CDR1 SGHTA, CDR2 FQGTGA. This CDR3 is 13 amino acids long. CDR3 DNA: TGTGCCAGCAGCTTCTCCCCGCCCAATGAGCAGTTCTTC. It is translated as CASSFSPPNEQFF.

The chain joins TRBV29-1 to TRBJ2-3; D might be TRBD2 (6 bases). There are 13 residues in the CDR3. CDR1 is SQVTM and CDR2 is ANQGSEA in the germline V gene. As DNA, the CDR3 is TGCAGTCAATGGGGGGAACTCTCAGATACGCAGTATTTT. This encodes CSQWGELSDTQYF.

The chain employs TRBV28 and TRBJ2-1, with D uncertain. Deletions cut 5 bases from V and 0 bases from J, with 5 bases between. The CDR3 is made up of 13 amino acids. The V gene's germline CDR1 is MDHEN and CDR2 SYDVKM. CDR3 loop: CASSVDSYNEQFF. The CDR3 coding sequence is TGTGCCAGCAGTGTAGACTCCTACAATGAGCAGTTCTTC.

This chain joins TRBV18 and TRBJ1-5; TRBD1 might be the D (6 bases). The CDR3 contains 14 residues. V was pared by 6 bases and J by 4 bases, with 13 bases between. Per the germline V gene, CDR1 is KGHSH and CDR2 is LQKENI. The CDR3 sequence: CASSPGTNNQPQHF. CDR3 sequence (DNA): TGTGCCAGCTCGCCGGGGACAAATAATCAGCCCCAGCATTTT.

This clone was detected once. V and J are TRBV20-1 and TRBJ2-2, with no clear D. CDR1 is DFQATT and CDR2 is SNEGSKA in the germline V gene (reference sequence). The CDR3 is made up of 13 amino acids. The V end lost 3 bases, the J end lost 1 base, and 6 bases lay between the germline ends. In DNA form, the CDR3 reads TGCAGTGCTAGTCTAGGGAACACCGGGGAGCTGTTTTTT. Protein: CSASLGNTGELFF.

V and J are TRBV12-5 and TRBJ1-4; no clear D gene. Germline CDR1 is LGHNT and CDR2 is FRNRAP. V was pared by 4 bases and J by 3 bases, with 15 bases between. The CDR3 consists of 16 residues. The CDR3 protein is CASGSPLGQPNEKLFF. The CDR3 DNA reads TGTGCTAGTGGTTCCCCCCTCGGGCAGCCTAATGAAAAACTGTTTTTT.

The chain's CDR3 is CASSLWGLIEDGYTF. CDR3 in DNA: TGCGCCAGCAGCTTGTGGGGGCTTATCGAGGATGGCTACACCTTC. The V and J genes are TRBV5-1 and TRBJ1-2, with D perhaps TRBD1 (6 bases). V lost 1 base to trimming and J lost 6 bases, with 16 bases between them. Per germline, CDR1 SGHRS and CDR2 YFSETQ. This CDR3 is 15 amino acids long.